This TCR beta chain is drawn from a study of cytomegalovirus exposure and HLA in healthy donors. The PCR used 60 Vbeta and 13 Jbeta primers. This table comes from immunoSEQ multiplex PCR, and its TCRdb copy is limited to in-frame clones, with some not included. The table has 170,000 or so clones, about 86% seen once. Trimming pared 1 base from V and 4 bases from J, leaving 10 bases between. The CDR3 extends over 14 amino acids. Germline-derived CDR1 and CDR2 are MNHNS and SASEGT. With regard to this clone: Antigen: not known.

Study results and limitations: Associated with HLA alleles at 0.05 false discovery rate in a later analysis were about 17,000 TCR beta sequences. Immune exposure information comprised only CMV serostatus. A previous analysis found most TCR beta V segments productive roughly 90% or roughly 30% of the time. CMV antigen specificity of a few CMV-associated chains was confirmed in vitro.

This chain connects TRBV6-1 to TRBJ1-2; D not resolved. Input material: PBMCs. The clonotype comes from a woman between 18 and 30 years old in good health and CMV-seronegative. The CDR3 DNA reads TGTGCCAGCAGTGAAGTTGTGGGCTTCTATGGCTACACCTTC. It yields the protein CASSEVVGFYGYTF.